These T cell receptor beta chains were read from a single sample in a study of OX40 agonist ivuxolimab in advanced cancers. Profiling relied on immunoSEQ multiplex PCR, and the TCRdb table lists in-frame clones only, not all of them. The repertoire has 90,000 to 120,000 clones, 80% to 95% of them found once; the top ten carry approximately 1.1%. Sequences were derived from CD4+ or CD8+ T cells sorted from blood, sampled in a trial of the OX40 agonist ivuxolimab. The receptor set was obtained from an adult with an advanced solid tumor such as melanoma, head and neck, liver or kidney cancer. CDR3s include the opening cysteine and the closing phenylalanine or tryptophan. The D gene is left open where the match is weak. Clone size is not always given. Where it is, it says once, few, many or a class for expanded clones.

D	J	V	size	CDR3	DNA
-	TRBJ2-7	TRBV21-1	once	CAGRSGRASYEQYF	TGTGCCGGACGAAGCGGCAGGGCGTCCTACGAGCAGTACTTC
-	TRBJ1-5	TRBV7-9	few	CASSGTAWGNQPQHF	TGTGCCAGCAGCGGGACTGCCTGGGGCAATCAGCCCCAGCATTTT
-	TRBJ1-4	TRBV5-1	-	CASMGVYGQLFF	TGCGCCAGCATGGGGGTGTATGGGCAACTGTTTTTT
-	TRBJ2-3	TRBV28	-	CASSFSGGITDTQYF	TGTGCCAGCAGTTTCTCAGGGGGGATCACAGATACGCAGTATTTT
-	TRBJ1-3	TRBV5-1	-	CASSIGTSGNTIYF	TGCGCCAGCAGCATTGGGACATCTGGAAACACCATATATTTT
TRBD1	TRBJ1-6	TRBV4-3	-	CASSQGQGLSSPLHF	TGCGCCAGCAGCCAAGGACAGGGTCTCAGTTCACCCCTCCACTTT
-	TRBJ1-6	TRBV7-9	-	CASSLMGSHSPLHF	TGTGCCAGCAGCTTAATGGGCAGCCATTCACCCCTCCACTTT
-	TRBJ2-1	TRBV10-3	-	CAIRAGVGDYNEQFF	TGTGCCATCCGGGCTGGGGTTGGGGACTACAATGAGCAGTTCTTC
-	TRBJ2-3	TRBV27	-	CASRLVLTSVPGTDTQYF	TGTGCCAGCAGACTCGTCCTCACTTCGGTACCTGGCACAGATACGCAGTATTTT
TRBD1	TRBJ1-1	TRBV7-3	-	CASSLQGQGTEAFF	TGTGCCAGCAGCTTACAAGGACAGGGCACTGAAGCTTTCTTT
-	TRBJ2-1	TRBV4-1	few	CASSQDWSGDPVDEQFF	TGCGCCAGCAGCCAAGATTGGAGCGGAGACCCAGTGGATGAGCAGTTCTTC
-	TRBJ1-1	TRBV9	-	CASSLGGASNTEAFF	TGTGCCAGCAGCCTCGGAGGGGCCTCGAACACTGAAGCTTTCTTT
-	TRBJ1-1	TRBV28	-	CASNQNTEAFF	TGTGCCAGCAACCAGAACACTGAAGCTTTCTTT
TRBD2	TRBJ2-7	TRBV5-6	-	CASSPGPSGSFLYEQYF	TGTGCCAGCAGCCCGGGCCCTAGCGGGAGCTTCCTCTACGAGCAGTACTTC
-	TRBJ2-7	TRBV28	once	CASSRLLYEQYF	TGTGCCAGCTCTCGACTTCTTTACGAGCAGTACTTC
TRBD1	TRBJ1-5	TRBV27	-	CASSLTGGGNQPQHF	TGTGCCAGCAGTCTAACAGGGGGCGGCAATCAGCCCCAGCATTTT
-	TRBJ1-2	TRBV28	many	CASSVTDGYTF	TGTGCCAGCAGTGTTACCGATGGCTACACCTTC
-	TRBJ2-2	TRBV7-9	-	CASSLFQGITGELFF	TGTGCCAGCAGCTTGTTTCAGGGTATCACCGGGGAGCTGTTTTTT
TRBD2	TRBJ2-1	TRBV9	-	CASSVPSGRDGVNEQFF	TGTGCCAGCAGCGTACCTAGCGGGAGGGACGGGGTCAATGAGCAGTTCTTC
TRBD1	TRBJ1-3	TRBV10-3	-	CAINQGGYSGNTIYF	TGTGCCATCAACCAGGGGGGATACTCTGGAAACACCATATATTTT
-	TRBJ2-5	TRBV9	-	CASSVEDFPETQYF	TGTGCCAGCAGCGTAGAGGATTTTCCAGAGACCCAGTACTTC
-	TRBJ2-5	TRBV9	-	CASSVGYSGSSQETQYF	TGTGCCAGCAGCGTAGGATATTCGGGGTCCAGCCAAGAGACCCAGTACTTC
-	TRBJ1-5	TRBV5-8	-	CASSFQYNQPQHF	TGTGCCAGCAGCTTCCAGTATAATCAGCCCCAGCATTTT
-	TRBJ1-4	TRBV15	-	CATSTRGAEKLFF	TGTGCCACCAGCACACGAGGGGCTGAAAAACTGTTTTTT
-	TRBJ1-1	TRBV28	-	CASRSFQPNTEAFF	TGTGCCAGCAGATCATTCCAGCCGAACACTGAAGCTTTCTTT
-	TRBJ1-3	TRBV6-5	-	CASRPQAISGNTIYF	TGTGCCAGCAGACCCCAGGCGATCTCTGGAAACACCATATATTTT
TRBD1	TRBJ1-2	TRBV7-2	-	CASSSMGQRQPDYTF	TGTGCCAGCAGCTCCATGGGACAGCGACAACCAGACTACACCTTC
-	TRBJ1-1	TRBV7-9	once	CASSRPNTEAFF	TGTGCCAGCAGTCGTCCGAACACTGAAGCTTTCTTT
TRBD2	TRBJ2-3	TRBV28	once	CASRPSGRAGDTQYF	TGTGCCAGCAGACCCAGCGGGAGGGCCGGAGATACGCAGTATTTT
TRBD2	TRBJ2-2	TRBV7-3	-	CASSSLAGGVTGELFF	TGTGCCAGCAGCTCACTAGCGGGAGGGGTGACCGGGGAGCTGTTTTTT
-	TRBJ2-7	TRBV27	-	CASSPKTGMTHEQYF	TGTGCCAGCAGTCCGAAGACAGGTATGACCCACGAGCAGTACTTC
-	TRBJ2-7	TRBV6-5	-	CASGSYEQYF	TGTGCCAGCGGCTCCTACGAGCAGTACTTC
-	TRBJ1-2	TRBV4-3	-	CASSQDLAGRNGYTF	TGCGCCAGCAGCCAAGATCTGGCAGGGCGGAATGGCTACACCTTC
-	TRBJ1-6	TRBV12-5	-	CASGLVPGGGNQSPLHF	TGTGCTAGTGGTTTGGTACCGGGGGGAGGTAACCAATCACCCCTCCACTTT
-	TRBJ1-2	TRBV6-1	-	CASSEMSGPVGGYTF	TGTGCCAGCAGTGAAATGAGCGGCCCGGTCGGTGGCTACACCTTC
TRBD1	TRBJ1-2	TRBV19	-	CASSGQDLFGYTF	TGTGCCAGTAGTGGACAGGACCTTTTTGGCTACACCTTC
-	TRBJ2-2	TRBV14	-	CASSQYPSGELFF	TGTGCCAGCAGCCAGTACCCCTCCGGGGAGCTGTTTTTT
-	TRBJ2-7	TRBV27	-	CASSLLSGSTYEQYF	TGTGCCAGCAGTTTATTATCGGGATCAACCTACGAGCAGTACTTC
TRBD1	TRBJ1-2	TRBV7-9	few	CASSLLTGPSGYTF	TGTGCCAGCAGCTTACTGACAGGGCCCAGTGGCTACACCTTC
TRBD1	TRBJ2-7	TRBV7-9	-	CASRSTGDERYEQYF	TGTGCCAGCAGATCAACAGGGGACGAGCGGTACGAGCAGTACTTC
TRBD1	TRBJ2-2	TRBV29-1	-	CSVESGQGLLGTGELFF	TGCAGCGTTGAATCGGGACAGGGGCTTTTAGGCACCGGGGAGCTGTTTTTT
TRBD1	TRBJ1-1	TRBV6-1	-	CASRDREMNTEAFF	TGTGCCAGCAGAGACAGGGAAATGAACACTGAAGCTTTCTTT
-	TRBJ2-2	TRBV28	-	CASFGSGQPWELFF	TGTGCCAGCTTCGGGTCGGGACAACCCTGGGAGCTGTTTTTT
-	TRBJ2-7	TRBV5-1	-	CASSLEVGYEQYF	TGCGCCAGCAGCTTGGAGGTGGGATACGAGCAGTACTTC
-	TRBJ2-5	TRBV7-2	-	CASSLAGHQETQYF	TGTGCCAGCAGCTTAGCGGGACACCAAGAGACCCAGTACTTC
-	TRBJ2-7	TRBV5-1	-	CASSLVGTQNAYEQYF	TGCGCCAGCAGCTTGGTTGGGACTCAAAATGCCTACGAGCAGTACTTC
-	TRBJ1-2	TRBV28	-	CASSGPDRYYYGYTF	TGTGCCAGCAGTGGTCCGGACAGATACTACTATGGCTACACCTTC
-	TRBJ1-5	TRBV5-5	-	CASSLEISNQPQHF	TGTGCCAGCAGCTTGGAAATTAGCAATCAGCCCCAGCATTTT
TRBD1	TRBJ2-2	TRBV28	many	CASGPTGRAGELFF	TGTGCCAGCGGCCCGACAGGGCGGGCCGGGGAGCTGTTTTTT
TRBD2	TRBJ2-2	TRBV7-8	once	CASSPKTVAGDTGELFF	TGTGCCAGCAGCCCTAAAACCGTAGCGGGAGACACCGGGGAGCTGTTTTTT
TRBD1	TRBJ1-2	TRBV6-1	-	CASRSGDRVYGYTF	TGTGCCAGTAGGAGCGGCGACAGGGTATACGGCTACACCTTC
TRBD2	TRBJ2-1	TRBV28	once	CASSLPGLAGREQFF	TGTGCCAGCAGTCTACCGGGACTAGCGGGACGTGAGCAGTTCTTC
TRBD2	TRBJ2-1	TRBV7-2	-	CASSLHHRPSGNTDEQFF	TGTGCCAGCAGCTTACATCACCGGCCTAGCGGGAATACGGATGAGCAGTTCTTC
TRBD1	TRBJ2-2	TRBV6-5	-	CASSYSQGAIGELFF	TGTGCCAGCAGTTACTCCCAGGGGGCTATCGGGGAGCTGTTTTTT
-	TRBJ2-7	TRBV30	-	CAWSAWGVFYEQYF	TGTGCCTGGAGTGCCTGGGGAGTCTTCTACGAGCAGTACTTC